This TCR beta chain derives from a study of beta chain features in type 1 diabetes. What was sequenced were expressed TCRB transcripts, since all of the isolated RNA had been reverse transcribed. The method was immunoSEQ multiplex PCR; TCRdb's version includes in-frame clones alone and lacks a portion of them. The sample contains about 250,000 clones, 12% to 15% of which appear only once. This clone was seen more than once but under ten times. The V gene's germline CDR1 is MGHRA and CDR2 YSYEKL. CDR3 length equals 15 residues. J lost 5 bases, V lost 1 base, and 4 bases had no gene match. The gene calls are TRBV4-1 and TRBJ2-1, with 8 bases fitting TRBD1. Material: naive CD4+ T cells from blood. The TCR was taken from a middle-aged woman in good health. CDR3 sequence (DNA): TGCGCCAGCAGCCAAGCAGGGGGCGCAAACAATGAGCAGTTCTTC. This encodes CASSQAGGANNEQFF.